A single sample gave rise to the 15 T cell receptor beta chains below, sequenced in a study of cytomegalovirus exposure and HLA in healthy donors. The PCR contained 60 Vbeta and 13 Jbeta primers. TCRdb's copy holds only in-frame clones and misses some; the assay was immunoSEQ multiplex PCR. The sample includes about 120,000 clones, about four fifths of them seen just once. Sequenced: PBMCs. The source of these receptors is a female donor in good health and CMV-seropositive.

The chain's CDR3 is CASSAGGANYGYTF. DNA for the CDR3: TGCGCCAGCAGCGCCGGGGGTGCTAACTATGGCTACACCTTC. The chain uses TRBV5-1 and TRBJ1-2; tentative D call: TRBD1 (5 bases). V dropped 4 bases and J dropped 0 bases, with 10 bases sitting between them. Germline loops: CDR1 SGHRS, CDR2 YFSETQ. The length of the CDR3 is 14 residues.

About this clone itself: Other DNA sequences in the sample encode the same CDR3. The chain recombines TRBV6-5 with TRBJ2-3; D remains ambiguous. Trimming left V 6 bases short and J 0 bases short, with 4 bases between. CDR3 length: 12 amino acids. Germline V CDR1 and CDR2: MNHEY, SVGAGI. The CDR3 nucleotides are TGTGCCAGCAGCTCCAGCACAGATACGCAGTATTTT. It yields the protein CASSSSTDTQYF.

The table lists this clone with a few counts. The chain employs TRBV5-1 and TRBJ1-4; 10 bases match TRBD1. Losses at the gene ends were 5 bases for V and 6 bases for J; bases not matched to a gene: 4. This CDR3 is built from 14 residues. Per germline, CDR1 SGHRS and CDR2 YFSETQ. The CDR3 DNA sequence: TGCGCCAGCAGACGGACAGGGGGAGATGAAAAACTGTTTTTT. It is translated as CASRRTGGDEKLFF.

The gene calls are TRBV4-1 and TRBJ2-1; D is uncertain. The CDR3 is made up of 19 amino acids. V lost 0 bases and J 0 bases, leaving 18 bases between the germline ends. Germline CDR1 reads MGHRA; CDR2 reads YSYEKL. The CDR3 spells CASSQDPLTTLGSYNEQFF. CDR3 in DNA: TGCGCCAGCAGCCAAGATCCCCTTACTACTCTGGGCTCCTACAATGAGCAGTTCTTC.

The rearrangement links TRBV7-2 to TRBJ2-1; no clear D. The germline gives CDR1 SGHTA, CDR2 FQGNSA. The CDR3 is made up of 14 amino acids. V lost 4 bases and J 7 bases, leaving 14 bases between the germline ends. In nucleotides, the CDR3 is TGTGCCAGCAGCTATGTTAATATTCAGAATGAGCAGTTCTTC. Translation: CASSYVNIQNEQFF. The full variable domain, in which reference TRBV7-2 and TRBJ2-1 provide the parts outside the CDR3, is GAGVSQSPSNKVTEKGKDVELRCDPISGHTALYWYRQSLGQGLEFLIYFQGNSAPDKSGLPSDRFSAERTGGSVSTLTIQRTQQEDSAVYLCASSYVNIQNEQFFGPGTRLTVL.

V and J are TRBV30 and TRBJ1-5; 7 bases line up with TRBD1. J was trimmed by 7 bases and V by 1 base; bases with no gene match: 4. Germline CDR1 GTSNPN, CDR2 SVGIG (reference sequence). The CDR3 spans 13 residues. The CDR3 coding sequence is TGTGCCTGGAGTGATAAGGGGGCCCAGCCCCAGCATTTT. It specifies CAWSDKGAQPQHF.

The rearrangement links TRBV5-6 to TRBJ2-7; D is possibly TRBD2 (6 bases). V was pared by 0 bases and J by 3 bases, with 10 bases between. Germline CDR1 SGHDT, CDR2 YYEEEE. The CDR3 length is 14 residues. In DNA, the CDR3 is TGTGCCAGCAGCTTGGGATGGGGACTCTACGAGCAGTACTTC. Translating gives CASSLGWGLYEQYF.

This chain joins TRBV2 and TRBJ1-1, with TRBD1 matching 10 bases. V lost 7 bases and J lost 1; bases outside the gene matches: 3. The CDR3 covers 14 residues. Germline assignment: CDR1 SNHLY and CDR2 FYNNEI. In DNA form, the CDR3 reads TGTGCCAGCAAGAGGGACAGGGGGAACACTGAAGCTTTCTTT. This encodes CASKRDRGNTEAFF. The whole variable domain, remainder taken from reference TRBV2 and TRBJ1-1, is EPEVTQTPSHQVTQMGQEVILRCVPISNHLYFYWYRQILGQKVEFLVSFYNNEISEKSEIFDDQFSVERPDGSNFTLKIRSTKLEDSAMYFCASKRDRGNTEAFFGQGTRLTVV.

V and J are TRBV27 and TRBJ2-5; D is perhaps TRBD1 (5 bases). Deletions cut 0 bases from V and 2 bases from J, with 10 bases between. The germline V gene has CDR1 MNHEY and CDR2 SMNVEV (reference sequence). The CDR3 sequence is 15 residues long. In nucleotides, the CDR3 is TGTGCCAGCAGTTTATCACGACAGAGGCAAGAGACCCAGTACTTC. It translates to CASSLSRQRQETQYF.

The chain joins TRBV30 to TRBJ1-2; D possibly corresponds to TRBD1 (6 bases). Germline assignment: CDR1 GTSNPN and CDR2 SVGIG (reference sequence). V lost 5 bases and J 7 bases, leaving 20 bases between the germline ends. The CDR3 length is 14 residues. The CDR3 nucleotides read TGTGCCTGGGGTAGACAGGACTTATTTTCTGGCTACACCTTC. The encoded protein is CAWGRQDLFSGYTF.

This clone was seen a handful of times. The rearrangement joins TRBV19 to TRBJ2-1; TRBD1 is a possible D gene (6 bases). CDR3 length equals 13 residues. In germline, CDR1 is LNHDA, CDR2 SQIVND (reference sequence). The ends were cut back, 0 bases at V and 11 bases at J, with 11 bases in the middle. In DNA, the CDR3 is TGTGCCAGTAGTATAGATCACAGGGCGAAGCAGTTCTTC. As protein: CASSIDHRAKQFF.

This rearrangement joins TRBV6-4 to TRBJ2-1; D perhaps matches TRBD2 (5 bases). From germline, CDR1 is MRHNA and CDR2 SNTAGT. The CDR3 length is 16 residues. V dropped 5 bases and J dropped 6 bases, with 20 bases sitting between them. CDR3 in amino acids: CASSPQTSAVSNEQFF. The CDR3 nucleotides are TGTGCCAGCAGTCCCCAAACTAGTGCGGTGAGCAATGAGCAGTTCTTC.

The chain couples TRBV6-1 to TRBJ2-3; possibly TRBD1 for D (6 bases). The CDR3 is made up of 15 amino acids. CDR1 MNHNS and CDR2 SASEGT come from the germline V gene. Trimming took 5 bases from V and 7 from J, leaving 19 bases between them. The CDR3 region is CASSLSQDSRNTQYF. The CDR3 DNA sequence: TGTGCCAGCAGTTTGAGCCAGGACAGTCGAAATACGCAGTATTTT.

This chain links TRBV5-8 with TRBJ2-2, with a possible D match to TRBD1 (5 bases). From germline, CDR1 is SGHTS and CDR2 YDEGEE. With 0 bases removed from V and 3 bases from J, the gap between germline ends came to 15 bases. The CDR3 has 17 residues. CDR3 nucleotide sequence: TGTGCCAGCAGCTTGGGGGCCTGGCAGGGATACACCGGGGAGCTGTTTTTT. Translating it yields CASSLGAWQGYTGELFF. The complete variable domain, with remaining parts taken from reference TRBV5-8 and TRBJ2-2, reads EAGVTQSPTHLIKTRGQQATLRCSPISGHTSVYWYQQALGLGLQFLLWYDEGEERNRGNFPPRFSGRQFPNYSSELNVNALELEDSALYLCASSLGAWQGYTGELFFGEGSRLTVL.

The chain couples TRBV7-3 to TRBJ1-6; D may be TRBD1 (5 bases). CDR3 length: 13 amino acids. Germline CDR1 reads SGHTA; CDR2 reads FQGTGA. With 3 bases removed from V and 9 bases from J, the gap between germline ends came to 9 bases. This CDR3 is CASSFEQVSPLHF. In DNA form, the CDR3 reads TGTGCCAGCAGCTTCGAACAGGTTTCACCCCTCCACTTT.